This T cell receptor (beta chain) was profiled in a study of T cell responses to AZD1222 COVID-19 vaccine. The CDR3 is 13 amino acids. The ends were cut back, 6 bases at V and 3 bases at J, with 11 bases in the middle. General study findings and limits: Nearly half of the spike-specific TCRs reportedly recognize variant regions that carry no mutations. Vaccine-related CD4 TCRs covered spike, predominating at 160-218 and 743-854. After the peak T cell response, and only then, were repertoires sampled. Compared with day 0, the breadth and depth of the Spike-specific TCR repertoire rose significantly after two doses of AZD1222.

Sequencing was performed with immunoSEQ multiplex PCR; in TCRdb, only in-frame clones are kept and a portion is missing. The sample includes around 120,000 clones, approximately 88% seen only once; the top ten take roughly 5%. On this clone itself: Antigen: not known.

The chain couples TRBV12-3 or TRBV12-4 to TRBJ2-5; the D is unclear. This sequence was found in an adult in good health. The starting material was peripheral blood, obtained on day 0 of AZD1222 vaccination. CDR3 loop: CASSPFYEETQYF. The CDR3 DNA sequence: TGTGCCAGCAGCCCATTCTATGAAGAGACCCAGTACTTC.